Below, 19 T cell receptor beta chains from the same sample are listed, as sequenced in a study of blood T cell repertoires in COVID-19. Data came from immunoSEQ multiplex PCR; TCRdb stores just in-frame clones and leaves some out. The sample includes 100,000 to 150,000 clones, about 91% of them seen just once. Sequencing was performed on peripheral blood. The receptors were gathered from a man in his fifties with acute or convalescent COVID-19.

This chain joins TRBV28 and TRBJ2-7, with TRBD1 matching 9 bases. The CDR3 contains 14 residues. Looked up from germline, CDR1 is MDHEN and CDR2 is SYDVKM. Losses at the gene ends were 9 bases for V and 0 bases for J; bases not matched to a gene: 6. The CDR3 sequence: CASTGTGSSYEQYF. CDR3 DNA: TGTGCCAGTACCGGGACAGGGAGCTCCTACGAGCAGTACTTC.

The gene calls are TRBV14 and TRBJ2-1; tentative D call: TRBD2 (5 bases). CDR3 length: 13 amino acids. Per the germline V gene, CDR1 is SGHDN and CDR2 is FVKESK. V shed 3 bases and J shed 9 bases, with 12 bases lying between them. The CDR3 nucleotides read TGTGCCAGCAGCCATGGTACCCGGGGTGAGCAGTTCTTC. Protein: CASSHGTRGEQFF.

This chain joins TRBV4-2 and TRBJ1-5; possibly TRBD1 for D (6 bases). V was pared by 1 base and J by 6 bases, with 13 bases between. The CDR3 has 15 amino acids. Germline V gene lookup returns CDR1 LGHNA and CDR2 YNFKEQ. The CDR3 DNA reads as TGTGCCAGCAGCCAAGTCTTGAGGGGGGGTCAGCCCCAGCATTTT. Its translation: CASSQVLRGGQPQHF.

This sequence joins TRBV19 and TRBJ2-2; 9 positions agree with TRBD1. J was trimmed by 3 bases and V by 5 bases; bases with no gene match: 4. The CDR3 is made up of 15 amino acids. Germline V gene data show CDR1 as LNHDA and CDR2 as SQIVND (reference sequence). The CDR3 DNA reads as TGTGCCAGTAGTCTGTGGACAGGGGACACCGGGGAGCTGTTTTTT. This codes for CASSLWTGDTGELFF. The full variable domain, rest sourced from reference TRBV19 and TRBJ2-2, is DGGITQSPKYLFRKEGQNVTLSCEQNLNHDAMYWYRQDPGQGLRLIYYSQIVNDFQKGDIAEGYSVSREKKESFPLTVTSAQKNPTAFYLCASSLWTGDTGELFFGEGSRLTVL.

The chain carries TRBV5-1 and TRBJ1-2; perhaps TRBD1 as D (5 bases). Per the germline V gene, CDR1 is SGHRS and CDR2 is YFSETQ. The CDR3 has 14 residues. The V end lost 0 bases, the J end lost 0 bases, and 6 bases lay between the germline ends. The DNA of the CDR3 is TGCGCCAGCAGCTTGGGACAGCCTAACTATGGCTACACCTTC. Protein sequence: CASSLGQPNYGYTF.

This chain links TRBV12-3 or TRBV12-4 with TRBJ1-6; unclear D gene. Trimming stripped 7 bases from V and 6 bases from J, with 7 bases between. CDR3 length: 12 amino acids. CDR3 DNA: TGTGCCAGCAATACGGTTAATTCACCCCTCCACTTT. Protein product: CASNTVNSPLHF.

V usage is TRBV19 and J usage is TRBJ1-5; D is unclear. The CDR3 length is 16 residues. The germline V gene has CDR1 LNHDA and CDR2 SQIVND (reference sequence). V gave up 7 bases and J gave up 0 bases, with 16 bases separating them. Written as DNA, the CDR3 is TGTGCCAGTATAGGGCGGGCAGGCGATAGCAATCAGCCCCAGCATTTT. This encodes CASIGRAGDSNQPQHF. The full variable domain, its missing parts supplied by reference TRBV19 and TRBJ1-5, is DGGITQSPKYLFRKEGQNVTLSCEQNLNHDAMYWYRQDPGQGLRLIYYSQIVNDFQKGDIAEGYSVSREKKESFPLTVTSAQKNPTAFYLCASIGRAGDSNQPQHFGDGTRLSIL.

This chain links TRBV29-1 with TRBJ2-1, with 7 bases that match TRBD1. The length of the CDR3 is 12 residues. V lost 7 bases and J lost 6; bases outside the gene matches: 6. The V gene's germline CDR1 is SQVTM and CDR2 ANQGSEA. The CDR3 here is CSGWPGGNEQFF. CDR3 coding DNA: TGCAGCGGTTGGCCAGGGGGCAATGAGCAGTTCTTC.

This chain links TRBV11-1 with TRBJ2-5; D remains ambiguous. V was trimmed by 2 bases and J by 4 bases, leaving 11 bases between them. This CDR3 region has 14 residues. In germline, CDR1 is SGHAT, CDR2 FQDESV (reference sequence). The CDR3 loop reads CASSLTASLETQYF. The DNA of the CDR3 is TGTGCCAGCAGCTTAACAGCAAGCCTAGAGACCCAGTACTTC.

This CDR3 reads CASGRGEDTEAFF. In DNA form, the CDR3 reads TGTGCCAGCGGACGAGGGGAGGACACTGAAGCTTTCTTT. This chain joins TRBV11-3 and TRBJ1-1, with a possible D match to TRBD1 (5 bases). The CDR3 length is 13 residues. The germline V gene encodes CDR1 SGHNT and CDR2 YENEEA. Between the trimmed V and J ends, which lost 8 bases and 3 bases, there was a span of 13 bases.

V is TRBV6-1 and J is TRBJ1-2; 8 bases are a match to TRBD1. Losses at the gene ends were 3 bases for V and 9 bases for J; bases not matched to a gene: 6. CDR1 and CDR2 from the germline V gene are MNHNS and SASEGT. This CDR3 is 13 amino acids long. CDR3 residues: CASSEEQGVRYTF. The CDR3 DNA reads TGTGCCAGCAGTGAGGAACAGGGGGTTCGCTACACCTTC.

The V and J genes are TRBV5-3 and TRBJ1-3; D is uncertain. TRBV5-3 is reported as an ORF; its role is uncertain. The length of the CDR3 is 12 residues. Trimming left V 4 bases short and J 9 bases short, with 11 bases between. CDR3 loop: CARSIAGSTIYF. For the CDR3, the DNA is TGTGCCAGAAGCATAGCCGGGAGCACCATATATTTT.

This chain uses TRBV5-1 with TRBJ1-1; a possible D gene is TRBD1 (6 bases). This CDR3 comprises 13 residues. The V end was cut by 6 bases, the J end by 6 bases, with 15 bases between. CDR1 is SGHRS, CDR2 YFSETQ, per germline. In DNA, the CDR3 is TGCGCCAGCAAATTAGAGGCAGGGGCTGAAGCTTTCTTT. This codes for CASKLEAGAEAFF.

A few counts support this clone. The V and J genes are TRBV29-1 and TRBJ1-2; 7 positions agree with TRBD1. Germline values: CDR1 SQVTM, CDR2 ANQGSEA. The CDR3 contains 12 residues. V lost 1 base to trimming and J lost 6 bases; unmatched junction nucleotides: 2. CDR3 in amino acids: CSVEAGTDGYTF. The CDR3 DNA reads TGCAGCGTTGAAGCCGGGACAGATGGCTACACCTTC.

The rearrangement uses TRBV7-9 and TRBJ1-4; 7 positions agree with TRBD1. J lost 8 bases, V lost 5 bases, and 5 bases had no gene match. The germline V gene has CDR1 SEHNR and CDR2 FQNEAQ (reference sequence). The CDR3 is made up of 13 amino acids. The CDR3 DNA sequence: TGTGCCAGCAGCCCCCAGGGGGGCGAAAAACTGTTTTTT. It yields the protein CASSPQGGEKLFF.

The chain links TRBV21-1 to TRBJ2-1; the table's D call, TRBD1, was not checked against the DNA. TRBV21-1 is assigned pseudogene status. CDR3 length equals 16 residues. The CDR3 DNA reads as TGTGCCAGCAGCAAAGAGCAAGGGGTACAATACAATGAGCAGTTCTTC. Encoded protein: CASSKEQGVQYNEQFF.

This chain links TRBV11-2 with TRBJ1-2; 7 bases fit TRBD1. The CDR3 is 14 residues long. Looked up from germline, CDR1 is SGHAT and CDR2 is FQNNGV. J was trimmed by 0 bases and V by 5 bases; bases with no gene match: 3. The CDR3 DNA follows: TGTGCCAGCAGCCGACAGGGTACTAACTATGGCTACACCTTC. Translated, it gives CASSRQGTNYGYTF. Full variable domain (missing parts from reference TRBV11-2 and TRBJ1-2): EAGVAQSPRYKIIEKRQSVAFWCNPISGHATLYWYQQILGQGPKLLIQFQNNGVVDDSQLPKDRFSAERLKGVDSTLKIQPAKLEDSAVYLCASSRQGTNYGYTFGSGTRLTVV.

About this clone: Other nucleotide sequences in the sample specify the same CDR3. This chain connects TRBV18 to TRBJ1-5; D gene uncertain. V was clipped by 6 bases and J by 1 base, with 10 bases between them. Germline-derived CDR1 and CDR2 are KGHSH and LQKENI. The CDR3 has 14 amino acids. The CDR3 region has the DNA TGTGCCAGCTCCCCGGGGAGAAGCAATCAGCCCCAGCATTTT. Translated: CASSPGRSNQPQHF.

The gene calls are TRBV28 and TRBJ1-1, with 7 bases lining up with TRBD1. CDR1 and CDR2 (germline): MDHEN, SYDVKM. Germline trimming cut 4 bases from V and 4 bases from J; bases unmatched to any gene: 6. The CDR3 runs 14 residues. CDR3 sequence (DNA): TGTGCCAGCAGTTCCCAGGGGGGTGCCACTGAAGCTTTCTTT. Amino acids: CASSSQGGATEAFF.